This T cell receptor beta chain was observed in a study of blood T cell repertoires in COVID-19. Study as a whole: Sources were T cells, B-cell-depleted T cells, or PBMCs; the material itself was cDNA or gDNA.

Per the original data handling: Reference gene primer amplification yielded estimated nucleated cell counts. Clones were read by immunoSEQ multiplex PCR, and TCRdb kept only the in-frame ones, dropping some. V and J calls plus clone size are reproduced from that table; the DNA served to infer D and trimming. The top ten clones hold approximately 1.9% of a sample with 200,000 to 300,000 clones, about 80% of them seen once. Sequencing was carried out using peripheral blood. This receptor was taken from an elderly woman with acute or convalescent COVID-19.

CDR3 amino acids: CASSLAGDGFLFF. The CDR3 DNA is TGTGCCAGCAGCTTAGCAGGGGATGGGTTTCTGTTCTTT. The chain recombines TRBV7-9 with TRBJ1-1, with D tentatively TRBD1 (5 bases). The CDR3 runs to 13 residues. The V and J ends lost 0 bases and 14 bases respectively, with 16 bases between them. Germline V CDR1 and CDR2: SEHNR, FQNEAQ (reference sequence). The variable domain in full, with the rest retrieved from reference TRBV7-9 and TRBJ1-1, is DTGVSQNPRHKITKRGQNVTFRCDPISEHNRLYWYRQTLGQGPEFLTYFQNEAQLEKSRLLSDRFSAERPKGSFSTLEIQRTEQGDSAMYLCASSLAGDGFLFFGQGTRLTVV.